The T cell receptor (beta chain) described here comes from a study of OX40 agonist ivuxolimab in advanced cancers. With regard to this clone: The antigen remains unidentified.

TCRdb's copy holds only in-frame clones and misses some; the assay was immunoSEQ multiplex PCR. The table has tens of thousands of clones, about nine tenths seen once. This CDR3 is built from 15 residues. CDR1 is SNHLY, CDR2 FYNNEI, per germline. V lost 2 bases to trimming and J lost 6 bases; unmatched junction nucleotides: 9. Study outcomes and limitations: There was clonal expansion of CD4+ and CD8+ blood T cells by week 6 at 0.1 to 3.0 mg/kg. Expanded peripheral T-cell antigen specificity went undetermined. Averaged across samples, CD8+ T cells carried more expanded clones than CD4+ did.

The source material was CD4+ or CD8+ T cells sorted from blood, sampled in a trial of the OX40 agonist ivuxolimab. This sequence joins TRBV2 and TRBJ1-1; 7 bases match TRBD1. This TCR was sampled from an adult with an advanced solid tumor such as melanoma, head and neck, liver or kidney cancer. The CDR3 region is CASSEFRTGSAEAFF. In nucleotides, the CDR3 is TGTGCCAGCAGTGAATTTAGGACAGGTTCGGCTGAAGCTTTCTTT.